These 21 T cell receptor beta chains originate from one sample sequenced in a study of radiation and T cells in renal cell carcinoma. Time point described: blood 2 weeks post-SBRT. The treatment: 15 Gy SBRT to primary tumor, nephrectomy 4 weeks later. Using immunoSEQ multiplex PCR, the repertoire was profiled, and TCRdb retains in-frame clones only, with some absent. The table includes roughly 80,000 clones, 65% to 90% detected once. The starting material was blood, obtained from a patient whose treatment included radiotherapy and nephrectomy. These receptor sequences come from a woman aged 50 to 65 with renal cell carcinoma.

The chain is built from TRBV6-1 and TRBJ2-7; 8 bases map to TRBD1. CDR3 size: 13 residues. CDR1 and CDR2 from the germline V gene are MNHNS and SASEGT. V lost 2 bases, J lost 5 bases, and 2 bases stayed unmatched. The CDR3 spells CASSEQGADEQYF. The CDR3 DNA is TGTGCCAGCAGTGAACAGGGGGCGGACGAGCAGTACTTC.

V is TRBV7-2 and J is TRBJ2-7, with 7 bases matching TRBD1. The ends lost 5 bases at V and 3 bases at J; junction bases unmatched: 7. Germline CDR1 is SGHTA and CDR2 is FQGNSA. The CDR3 is 14 residues long. The CDR3, as DNA: TGTGCCAGCAGCCCCAGGACAGGAGACTACGAGCAGTACTTC. This gives the protein CASSPRTGDYEQYF. The full variable domain, its missing parts supplied by reference TRBV7-2 and TRBJ2-7, is GAGVSQSPSNKVTEKGKDVELRCDPISGHTALYWYRQSLGQGLEFLIYFQGNSAPDKSGLPSDRFSAERTGGSVSTLTIQRTQQEDSAVYLCASSPRTGDYEQYFGPGTRLTVT.

The rearrangement joins TRBV28 to TRBJ2-7, with a possible D match to TRBD1 (6 bases). The V end lost 5 bases, the J end lost 2 bases, and 16 bases lay between the germline ends. This CDR3 is built from 15 residues. CDR1 and CDR2 (germline): MDHEN, SYDVKM. CDR3 nucleotide sequence: TGTGCCAGCAGTCACGAGCAACAGGGACCCTACGAGCAGTACTTC. Translating it yields CASSHEQQGPYEQYF.

The V gene is TRBV5-4, the J gene TRBJ2-3, with D perhaps given as TRBD1 or TRBD2 (6 bases each). CDR1 and CDR2 from the germline V gene are SGHNT and YYREEE (reference sequence). V gave up 6 bases and J gave up 1 base, with 15 bases separating them. This CDR3 spans 15 amino acids. This CDR3 is CASTPVGGRTDTQYF. In DNA form, the CDR3 reads TGTGCCAGCACCCCTGTGGGGGGCCGCACAGATACGCAGTATTTT.

The J gene is TRBJ2-3, the V gene TRBV9; D perhaps matches TRBD2 (6 bases). Germline CDR1 and CDR2: SGDLS and YYNGEE. The V end was cut by 3 bases, the J end by 3 bases, with 14 bases between. This CDR3 region has 15 residues. The CDR3 coding sequence is TGTGCCAGCAGCGCCAGGACCCGGGAGACAGATACGCAGTATTTT. Its translation: CASSARTRETDTQYF.

This clone has only a few counts. V usage is TRBV19 and J usage is TRBJ1-1; D may be TRBD1 (5 bases). CDR3 length: 11 amino acids. Germline CDR1 reads LNHDA; CDR2 reads SQIVND (reference sequence). Trimming removed 0 bases from V and 11 bases from J, with 7 bases in between. CDR3 nucleotides: TGTGCCAGTAGTATAGACAGGGAGGCTTTCTTT. Amino acids: CASSIDREAFF.

The V and J genes are TRBV6-6 and TRBJ1-5; TRBD1 aligns across 9 bases. The CDR3 consists of 15 residues. The ends lost 5 bases at V and 5 bases at J; junction bases unmatched: 7. Germline-derived CDR1 and CDR2 are MNHNY and SVGAGI (reference sequence). The CDR3 DNA is TGTGCCAGCAGTACGGAAACAGGGGGCTATCAGCCCCAGCATTTT. Residues: CASSTETGGYQPQHF.

The chain is built from TRBV5-1 and TRBJ1-2, with 10 bases that match TRBD1. Trimming at V came to 0 bases and at J to 6 bases, leaving 2 bases not matched to a gene. This CDR3 is 14 amino acids long. Germline V gene data show CDR1 as SGHRS and CDR2 as YFSETQ. Written as DNA, the CDR3 is TGCGCCAGCAGCTTGGGAGGGACAGGGGATGGCTACACCTTC. Protein sequence: CASSLGGTGDGYTF. The variable domain in full, with the rest retrieved from reference TRBV5-1 and TRBJ1-2, is KAGVTQTPRYLIKTRGQQVTLSCSPISGHRSVSWYQQTPGQGLQFLFEYFSETQRNKGNFPGRFSGRQFSNSRSEMNVSTLELGDSALYLCASSLGGTGDGYTFGSGTRLTVV.

The J gene is TRBJ2-5, the V gene TRBV28; a possible D gene is TRBD2 (6 bases). V gave up 3 bases and J gave up 7 bases, with 12 bases separating them. The germline CDR1 and CDR2 sequences are MDHEN and SYDVKM. The CDR3 is made up of 13 amino acids. The CDR3 sequence: CASSLSQGGTQYF. Written as DNA, the CDR3 is TGTGCCAGCAGTTTGTCCCAGGGAGGGACCCAGTACTTC.

The CDR3 DNA follows: TGTGCCAGCAGTTTATCGTCTTTTACTAGCGGAACCTACAATGAGCAGTTCTTC. The encoded protein is CASSLSSFTSGTYNEQFF. V is TRBV27 and J is TRBJ2-1; 8 bases are a match to TRBD2. CDR3 length equals 18 residues. V was clipped by 0 bases and J by 2 bases; unmatched bases: 9. Germline assignment: CDR1 MNHEY and CDR2 SMNVEV (reference sequence).

The chain carries TRBV7-2 and TRBJ2-4, with a possible D match to TRBD2 (5 bases). This CDR3 comprises 12 residues. Trimming cost V 5 bases and J 14 bases, with 16 bases left between them. Germline values: CDR1 SGHTA, CDR2 FQGNSA. CDR3 DNA sequence: TGTGCCAGCAGCGTCGGACTGCAGGAGAAGTACTTC. Its protein product is CASSVGLQEKYF.

This clone has a single count. V usage is TRBV9 and J usage is TRBJ2-3; TRBD1 agrees at 7 bases. The CDR3 covers 16 residues. J was trimmed by 2 bases and V by 3 bases; bases with no gene match: 9. Per germline, CDR1 SGDLS and CDR2 YYNGEE. The chain's CDR3 is CASSAGYRGNTDTQYF. CDR3 sequence (DNA): TGTGCCAGCAGCGCGGGGTACAGGGGCAACACAGATACGCAGTATTTT.

The chain couples TRBV18 to TRBJ2-7, with 13 bases lining up with TRBD2. V shed 3 bases and J 5 bases; nucleotides not matched to a gene: 4. Germline V CDR1 and CDR2: KGHSH, LQKENI. CDR3 size: 15 residues. The CDR3 bases are TGTGCCAGCTCACCCAGGACTAGCGGGAGCGACGAGCAGTACTTC. Protein product: CASSPRTSGSDEQYF.

The rearrangement joins TRBV4-1 to TRBJ2-2; 10 bases line up with TRBD2. CDR1 is MGHRA, CDR2 YSYEKL, per germline. The CDR3 extends over 18 amino acids. J lost 3 bases, V lost 4 bases, and 11 bases had no gene match. In DNA form, the CDR3 reads TGCGCCAGCAGCCCTCGGCTAGCGGGAGTCGTGGACACCGGGGAGCTGTTTTTT. Translating gives CASSPRLAGVVDTGELFF.

This sequence joins TRBV7-6 and TRBJ2-3; 8 bases are a match to TRBD1. The CDR3 spans 15 residues. Per germline, CDR1 SGHVS and CDR2 FNYEAQ. Trimming took 1 base from V and 6 from J; bases not matched to a gene: 6. CDR3: CASSLGDRRSDTQYF. The CDR3 bases are TGTGCCAGCAGCTTAGGGGACAGGCGTTCCGATACGCAGTATTTT.

The chain employs TRBV5-1 and TRBJ2-1; TRBD2 agrees at 9 bases. This CDR3 is 15 amino acids long. Germline trimming cut 6 bases from V and 4 bases from J; bases unmatched to any gene: 8. The germline V gene has CDR1 SGHRS and CDR2 YFSETQ. CDR3 sequence: CASNPSGGPYNEQFF. The CDR3 DNA follows: TGCGCCAGCAACCCCAGCGGGGGGCCTTACAATGAGCAGTTCTTC. The full variable domain, its missing parts supplied by reference TRBV5-1 and TRBJ2-1, is KAGVTQTPRYLIKTRGQQVTLSCSPISGHRSVSWYQQTPGQGLQFLFEYFSETQRNKGNFPGRFSGRQFSNSRSEMNVSTLELGDSALYLCASNPSGGPYNEQFFGPGTRLTVL.

The V call is TRBV7-3, the J call TRBJ2-3, with D perhaps TRBD2 (6 bases). CDR3 length equals 14 residues. Trimming took off 0 bases at V and 4 bases at J, with 8 bases between the two ends. Germline V gene lookup returns CDR1 SGHTA and CDR2 FQGTGA. DNA of the CDR3: TGTGCCAGCAGCTTAACTAGCGGCCCAGATACGCAGTATTTT. It codes for CASSLTSGPDTQYF.

This sequence joins TRBV20-1 and TRBJ1-6; no firm D call. The germline V gene has CDR1 DFQATT and CDR2 SNEGSKA (reference sequence). CDR3 length: 9 amino acids. V was pared by 6 bases and J by 8 bases, with 2 bases between. CDR3 amino acids: CSADSPLHF. In nucleotides, the CDR3 is TGCAGTGCGGATTCACCCCTCCACTTT.

The chain carries TRBV14 and TRBJ2-7; 7 bases align to TRBD2. Per the germline V gene, CDR1 is SGHDN and CDR2 is FVKESK. V lost 3 bases to trimming and J lost 6 bases; unmatched junction nucleotides: 11. The CDR3 length is 15 residues. The CDR3 DNA sequence: TGTGCCAGCAGCCAGGGGTCTAGCGGTTGGGGCGAGCAGTACTTC. This codes for CASSQGSSGWGEQYF.

The chain couples TRBV28 to TRBJ2-5, with D perhaps matching TRBD1 (6 bases). The germline V and J ends were trimmed by 10 bases and 5 bases, with 23 bases remaining between them. Germline V lookup: CDR1 MDHEN, CDR2 SYDVKM. The CDR3 length is 15 residues. CDR3 DNA: TGTGCCACCAACAGTTTGAGCACCCAGGGGGAGACCCAGTACTTC. Amino acid sequence: CATNSLSTQGETQYF.

The CDR3 region has the DNA TGTGCCAGCAGCCCCGGTCCCGCTTGGGGGACAGATACGCAGTATTTT. Its protein product is CASSPGPAWGTDTQYF. The chain uses TRBV6-6 and TRBJ2-3; D is perhaps TRBD1 or TRBD2 (5 bases each). CDR1 is MNHNY and CDR2 is SVGAGI in the germline V gene (reference sequence). The CDR3 has 16 residues. Trimming took off 6 bases at V and 3 bases at J, with 19 bases between the two ends.